A single sample is the source of the 11 T cell receptor beta chains below, sequenced in a study of blood T cells in healthy people across ages. Next came a second PCR, run for 7 to 11 cycles, which used a sample-barcoded 5' primer along with a J-beta primer mix. TCRdb passed the 5' RACE reads through MiXCR, listing each CDR3 protein once. The table includes 850,000 to 1,000,000 distinct CDR3 sequences, about 44% detected once. The material sequenced was blood. The receptor source for this set is a man aged 25 to 40 in good health.

This clonotype has a handful of counts. The J gene is TRBJ1-2, the V gene TRBV10-3, with a weak D call TRBD1 (5 bases). Germline lookup yields CDR1 ENHRY and CDR2 SYGVKD. Trimming left V 10 bases short and J 2 bases short, with 17 bases between. This CDR3 region has 14 residues. The CDR3 here is CATTEGRTNYGYTF. DNA of the CDR3: TGTGCCACCACGGAGGGACGGACGAACTATGGCTACACCTTC.

The rearrangement links TRBV28 to TRBJ2-1; D possibly corresponds to TRBD1 (6 bases). Germline lookup yields CDR1 MDHEN and CDR2 SYDVKM. The CDR3 runs to 16 residues. The V end was cut by 5 bases, the J end by 4 bases, with 18 bases between. CDR3 sequence: CASSPGHRDVYNEQFF. The DNA of the CDR3 is TGTGCCAGCAGTCCAGGGCACAGGGACGTTTACAATGAGCAGTTCTTC.

The V and J genes are TRBV28 and TRBJ2-5; TRBD1 agrees at 9 bases. Germline loops: CDR1 MDHEN, CDR2 SYDVKM. The CDR3 consists of 14 residues. J was trimmed by 5 bases and V by 3 bases; bases with no gene match: 4. CDR3 in amino acids: CASSLGDREETQYF. The CDR3 bases are TGTGCCAGCAGTTTGGGGGACAGGGAGGAGACCCAGTACTTC.

V and J are TRBV6-1 and TRBJ1-2, with a weak D call TRBD1 (5 bases). Germline V gene lookup returns CDR1 MNHNS and CDR2 SASEGT. Trimming stripped 8 bases from V and 4 bases from J, with 20 bases between. The CDR3 length is 15 residues. The CDR3 sequence is CASLWAGKVGYGYTF. The CDR3 nucleotides read TGTGCCAGCCTCTGGGCAGGGAAGGTGGGCTATGGCTACACCTTC.

This clonotype has only a few counts. The chain joins TRBV12-5 to TRBJ2-3, with D possibly matching TRBD2 (5 bases). Germline CDR1 LGHNT, CDR2 FRNRAP. The CDR3 length is 16 residues. Deletions cut 2 bases from V and 1 base from J, with 13 bases between. The DNA for the CDR3 is TGTGCTAGTGGTTTGCTAATCGGGGAAGGCACAGATACGCAGTATTTT. Protein sequence: CASGLLIGEGTDTQYF.

The chain employs TRBV3-1 and TRBJ2-3; 9 nucleotides line up with TRBD1. V lost 4 bases and J lost 5; bases outside the gene matches: 7. There are 15 residues in the CDR3. Per germline, CDR1 LGHDT and CDR2 YNNKEL (reference sequence). CDR3 region: CASSPRDREGDTQYF. The CDR3 region has the DNA TGTGCCAGCAGCCCGCGGGACAGGGAGGGAGATACGCAGTATTTT.

The rearrangement joins TRBV2 to TRBJ2-4; 9 bases align to TRBD2. The closer fit of TRBJ2-7 to the DNA end suggests the J call may be wrong. The CDR3 is 16 residues long. Germline loops: CDR1 SNHLY, CDR2 FYNNEI. For the CDR3, the DNA is TGTGCCAGCACTTCTAGCGGGGCGTCTATAAGCTACGAGCAGTACTTC. Protein: CASTSSGASISYEQYF.

CDR3 DNA sequence: TGTGCCAGCAGCGTAGGAACGCCAGGGGAATATGGCTACACCTTC. It yields the protein CASSVGTPGEYGYTF. This chain uses TRBV9 with TRBJ1-2, with D perhaps TRBD1 (6 bases). This CDR3 contains 15 residues. Per germline, CDR1 SGDLS and CDR2 YYNGEE. With 0 bases removed from V and 5 bases from J, the gap between germline ends came to 14 bases.

The chain is built from TRBV20-1 and TRBJ2-5, with TRBD2 matching 10 bases. The trim removed 6 bases at V and 11 bases at J, leaving 27 bases unmatched. The CDR3 consists of 18 residues. Germline CDR1 is DFQATT and CDR2 is SNEGSKA (reference sequence). CDR3 residues: CSANDWASGSRTYNEQYF. CDR3 DNA: TGCAGTGCCAATGACTGGGCTAGCGGGAGTAGGACCTACAATGAGCAGTACTTC.

The chain employs TRBV6-2 or TRBV6-3 and TRBJ2-5, with TRBD2 identical over 10 bases. Per germline, CDR1 MNHEY and CDR2 SVGEGT. The CDR3 has 16 amino acids. The trim removed 5 bases at V and 11 bases at J, leaving 17 bases unmatched. CDR3 protein: CASSDSGLADYNEQYF. CDR3 nucleotide sequence: TGTGCCAGCAGTGATTCTGGACTAGCGGATTACAATGAGCAGTACTTC.

The V call is TRBV4-3, the J call TRBJ2-5; D may match TRBD1 or TRBD2 (6 bases each). The J call may be faulty, since TRBJ2-7 better matches the DNA end. The CDR3 length is 17 residues. Germline V CDR1 and CDR2: LGHNA, YSLEER. CDR3 nucleotide sequence: TGCGCCAGCAGCCAAGTGTATTCGTCCGGGGGCAATGACGAGCAGTACTTC. Encoded protein: CASSQVYSSGGNDEQYF.